Listed below are T cell receptor beta chains from one sample, sequenced in a study of neurological immune-mediated disorders. TCRdb reprocessed the 5' RACE reads via MiXCR and lists one record per CDR3 protein. Of tens of thousands of distinct CDR3 sequences listed, about an eighth were seen once; the top ten hold about 1.3%. Material: PBMCs. These receptors were obtained from a female donor in good health. CDR3s include the opening cysteine and the closing phenylalanine or tryptophan. Fields, in order: V gene, J gene, D gene, clone size, CDR3 DNA, CDR3 protein. The D gene is left open where the match is weak. Clone size, where shown, is once, few, many, or a class for clones that have expanded.

V: TRBV4-1
J: TRBJ2-1
D: TRBD2
size: many
DNA: TGCGCCAGCAGCCAAAGGGGAGCTAGCGGGAGGTCGAGCTCCTACAATGAGCAGTTCTTC
CDR3: CASSQRGASGRSSSYNEQFF

V: TRBV3-1
J: TRBJ1-2
D: .
size: many
DNA: TGTGCCAGCAGCCAAGGATCGCCAGGGGAAGGCTACACCTTC
CDR3: CASSQGSPGEGYTF

V: TRBV5-1
J: TRBJ2-5
D: .
size: .
DNA: TGCGCCAGCAGCTCGGGGGGCGCAGAGACCCACTACTTC
CDR3: CASSSGGAETHYF

V: TRBV29-1
J: TRBJ2-7
D: .
size: many
DNA: TGCAGCGTTGTAGGGGGCGGGAGCTCCTACGAGCAGTACTTC
CDR3: CSVVGGGSSYEQYF

V: TRBV5-1
J: TRBJ1-1
D: TRBD1
size: few
DNA: TGCGCCAGCAGCTTGGGGACAGGCGGGAACACTGAAGCTTTCTTT
CDR3: CASSLGTGGNTEAFF

V: TRBV9
J: TRBJ2-3
D: .
size: .
DNA: TGTGCCAGCAGCGTAGAGGGTAGCTCGACCCCCGATACGCAGTATTTT
CDR3: CASSVEGSSTPDTQYF

V: TRBV5-6
J: TRBJ1-2
D: .
size: many
DNA: TGTGCCAGCAGCTTGGCCACCCCCGCAGGACACACGCGTGGCTACACCTTC
CDR3: CASSLATPAGHTRGYTF

V: TRBV9
J: TRBJ2-1
D: TRBD2
size: many
DNA: TGTGCCAGCAGCGTAGGGGGGGGGTTTTCCTACAATGAGCAGTTCTTC
CDR3: CASSVGGGFSYNEQFF

V: TRBV6-5
J: TRBJ2-5
D: TRBD1
size: many
DNA: TGTGCCAGCAGTTCGGACAGGACCCAAGAGACCCAGTACTTC
CDR3: CASSSDRTQETQYF

V: TRBV29-1
J: TRBJ1-4
D: .
size: many
DNA: TGCAGCGTTGAGGGGAGTAGTGAAAAACTGTTTTTT
CDR3: CSVEGSSEKLFF

V: TRBV10-3
J: TRBJ1-5
D: .
size: many
DNA: TGTGCCATCTATGACGGTTATAGCAATCAGCCCCAGCATTTT
CDR3: CAIYDGYSNQPQHF

V: TRBV27
J: TRBJ1-1
D: .
size: many
DNA: TGTGCCAGCAGTTTATTTGCCAGGTCGGACACTGAAGCTTTCTTT
CDR3: CASSLFARSDTEAFF

V: TRBV27
J: TRBJ1-6
D: TRBD1
size: .
DNA: TGTGCCAGCAGTTACCGACCGGGACAGGGGGCGGATTCACCCCTCCACTTT
CDR3: CASSYRPGQGADSPLHF

V: TRBV14
J: TRBJ2-5
D: TRBD2
size: .
DNA: TGTGCCAGCAGCCAAGATCAGGGGACTAGGGGGGAGACCCAGTACTTC
CDR3: CASSQDQGTRGETQYF

V: TRBV27
J: TRBJ2-3
D: TRBD1
size: .
DNA: TGTGCCAGCAGTGATTACAAGACAGGGTACTATCAGCCCCAGTATTTT
CDR3: CASSDYKTGYYQPQYF

V: TRBV27
J: TRBJ1-6
D: .
size: many
DNA: TGTGCCAGCAGTTTGAGCCCTCTCGCGTATAATTCACCCCTCCACTTT
CDR3: CASSLSPLAYNSPLHF

V: TRBV15
J: TRBJ2-1
D: TRBD1
size: many
DNA: TGTGCCACCAGCCGGTCGGGACAGGGTGGCCGTGAGCAGTTCTTC
CDR3: CATSRSGQGGREQFF

V: TRBV20-1
J: TRBJ1-1
D: .
size: many
DNA: TGCAGTGCTAGAGATCTTGGTATAGCTTTCTTT
CDR3: CSARDLGIAFF

V: TRBV6-6
J: TRBJ2-7
D: TRBD1
size: many
DNA: TGTGCCAGCAGGCCGGGACAGGGAGGTGTGTACGAGCAGTACTTC
CDR3: CASRPGQGGVYEQYF

V: TRBV29-1
J: TRBJ1-3
D: .
size: many
DNA: TGCAGCGCCAGGGGAACTGGAAACACCATATATTTT
CDR3: CSARGTGNTIYF

V: TRBV7-8
J: TRBJ1-3
D: .
size: many
DNA: TGTGCCAGCAGCTTAGGGGGATGGGGCTCTGGAAACACCATATATTTT
CDR3: CASSLGGWGSGNTIYF

V: TRBV20-1
J: TRBJ1-2
D: .
size: many
DNA: TGCAGTGCGTATCAGAGCTATGGCTACACCTTC
CDR3: CSAYQSYGYTF

V: TRBV12-3/TRBV12-4
J: TRBJ1-1
D: .
size: .
DNA: TGTGCCAGCAGGGAGGGGGAACTGAGCACTGAAGCATTCTTT
CDR3: CASREGELSTEAFF

V: TRBV2
J: TRBJ2-5
D: .
size: many
DNA: TGTGCCAGCAGTGCCGTGGGGCCAGGGACCCAGTACTTC
CDR3: CASSAVGPGTQYF

V: TRBV21-1
J: TRBJ2-7
D: .
size: .
DNA: TGTGCCAGCAGCCCAAGGACAGGGGACTACGAGCAGTACTTC
CDR3: CASSPRTGDYEQYF

V: TRBV5-1
J: TRBJ2-1
D: .
size: .
DNA: .
CDR3: CASSLVASGNQEKFF

V: TRBV29-1
J: TRBJ1-1
D: .
size: many
DNA: TGCAGCGTTACAAATCAAGGCTTCTTT
CDR3: CSVTNQGFF

V: TRBV20-1
J: TRBJ2-7
D: TRBD2
size: many
DNA: TGCAGTGCTGTACCAGCGGGGGCCACTAGCTCCTACGAGCAGTACTTC
CDR3: CSAVPAGATSSYEQYF

V: TRBV5-1
J: TRBJ2-1
D: TRBD2
size: many
DNA: TGCGCCAGCAGCCGGGTAGCGGGGGGCGGGAATGAGCAGTTCTTC
CDR3: CASSRVAGGGNEQFF

V: TRBV7-2
J: TRBJ1-1
D: .
size: many
DNA: TGTGCCAGCAGCTTAAGGCCTCAGGGGAACACTGAAGCTTTCTTT
CDR3: CASSLRPQGNTEAFF

V: TRBV29-1
J: TRBJ2-6
D: .
size: many
DNA: TGCAGCGTCATAACACGTAATAGGGCCAACGTCCTGACTTTC
CDR3: CSVITRNRANVLTF

V: TRBV5-5
J: TRBJ1-5
D: .
size: many
DNA: TGTGCCAGCAGCTTGGCCCCCCCGTCGGGCAATCAGCCCCAGCATTTT
CDR3: CASSLAPPSGNQPQHF

V: TRBV11-2
J: TRBJ2-2
D: TRBD1
size: many
DNA: TGTGCCAGTCAAGGACAGGGTAAAACCGGGGAGCTGTTTTTT
CDR3: CASQGQGKTGELFF

V: TRBV29-1
J: TRBJ2-1
D: .
size: many
DNA: TGCAGCGTTGAAGATCGGCTCCCGTTGGGTTATGAGCAGTTCTTC
CDR3: CSVEDRLPLGYEQFF

V: TRBV20-1
J: TRBJ2-5
D: TRBD2
size: many
DNA: TGCAGTGCTAGCTTCGGGACTAGCGGGAGGGCAGAGACCCAGTACTTC
CDR3: CSASFGTSGRAETQYF

V: TRBV12-3/TRBV12-4
J: TRBJ1-5
D: .
size: many
DNA: TGTGCCAGCAGGGGGCCGGATAGCAATCAGCCCCAGCATTTT
CDR3: CASRGPDSNQPQHF